The 20 T cell receptor beta chains reported below all come from one sample, sequenced in a study of T cells in women clearing cervical HPV infection. Here immunoSEQ multiplex PCR was the method, and the copy in TCRdb shows in-frame clones only, minus some. The sample has 22,000 or so clones, and its top ten clones hold 3.3%. Source material: blood buffy coat. The receptor set was obtained from a woman aged 18 to 75 with a cervical HPV16 infection that either progressed to CIN3+ or cleared (not recorded which).

Regarding this clone: The missing CDR3 end, 3 residues past where the read stops, is filled in from the germline J gene. This chain joins TRBV2 and TRBJ2-1; tentatively, D is TRBD1 (6 bases). CDR3 length equals 13 residues. Trimming left V 5 bases short and J 5 bases short, with 10 bases between. Germline CDR1 is SNHLY and CDR2 is FYNNEI. The covered CDR3 bases are TGTGCCAGCAGTACGACAGGCCACAATGAG. As protein: CASSTTGHNE. The full CDR3 protein is CASSTTGHNEQFF.

As for this clone: The read terminates 3 residues ahead of where the CDR3 ends, so the germline J gene completes it. This rearrangement joins TRBV6-2 or TRBV6-3 to TRBJ1-1; a weak D match, TRBD1 (5 bases). Looked up from germline, CDR1 is MNHEY and CDR2 is SVGEGT. V was shortened by 5 bases and J by 5 bases, with 12 bases between the two germline ends. CDR3 size: 13 residues. CDR3 bases read: TGTGCCAGCAGTATGGGAGGGGTGACTGAA. The encoded protein is CASSMGGVTE. The CDR3 in full is CASSMGGVTEAFF.

Worth noting for this clone: The CDR3 end is not reached by the read, which stops 3 residues before it; the germline J gene fills it in. The chain carries TRBV28 and TRBJ2-7; D is uncertain. The CDR3 contains 13 residues. V dropped 4 bases and J dropped 6 bases, with 13 bases sitting between them. Germline values: CDR1 MDHEN, CDR2 SYDVKM. The part of the CDR3 DNA that was read is TGTGCCAGCAGTTCGCCTAGACTTGCCGAG. As protein: CASSSPRLAE. The entire CDR3 protein reads CASSSPRLAEQYF.

Comments on this clone: The read ends 3 residues before the CDR3 terminus; that terminus is restored from the germline J gene. The chain couples TRBV6-2 or TRBV6-3 to TRBJ1-2; D possibly corresponds to TRBD1 (5 bases). This CDR3 region has 12 residues. In germline, CDR1 is MNHEY, CDR2 SVGEGT. V was cut by 10 bases and J by 4 bases, with 13 bases left in between. CDR3 DNA (partial): TGTGCCACTCTCGGGGGAAGCTATGGC. Its protein is CATLGGSYG. The full CDR3 reads CATLGGSYGYTF.

Of note for this clone: Read coverage stops 3 residues before the CDR3 terminus; the germline J gene supplies the remainder. The chain employs TRBV20-1 and TRBJ2-7; perhaps TRBD1 as D (6 bases). CDR1 DFQATT and CDR2 SNEGSKA come from the germline V gene (reference sequence). The CDR3 runs to 14 residues. V dropped 0 bases and J dropped 3 bases, with 12 bases sitting between them. The sequenced part of the CDR3 DNA is TGCAGTGCTAGAGAGGGGGCAGGGGTCTACGAG. Residues: CSAREGAGVYE. The whole CDR3 protein reads CSAREGAGVYEQYF.

Worth noting for this clone: The read ends 3 residues before the CDR3 terminus; that terminus is restored from the germline J gene. The V gene is TRBV19, the J gene TRBJ1-6, with TRBD1 matching over 7 bases. Trimming removed 6 bases from V and 7 bases from J; junction bases left unmatched: 3. The CDR3 is made up of 13 amino acids. Germline loops: CDR1 LNHDA, CDR2 SQIVND (reference sequence). Partial CDR3 DNA: TGTGCCAGTAGGACAGGGACCAATTCACCC. This gives the protein CASRTGTNSP. The full-length CDR3 reads as CASRTGTNSPLHF.

CDR3 sequence: CASSGRTGTGANVLTF. The DNA read from the CDR3 is TGTGCCAGCAGTGGACGGACAGGGACTGGGGCCAACGTC. V is TRBV6-1 and J is TRBJ2-6, with 8 bases that match TRBD1. The read ends 3 residues early relative to the CDR3; the germline J gene fills the gap. V shed 4 bases, J shed 2 bases, and the junction held 4 bases outside the gene matches. CDR1 MNHNS and CDR2 SASEGT come from the germline V gene. This CDR3 region has 16 residues.

In the case of this clone: The CDR3 end is not reached by the read, which stops 3 residues before it; the germline J gene fills it in. The chain joins TRBV5-4 to TRBJ2-7; D is possibly TRBD2 (5 bases). Looked up from germline, CDR1 is SGHNT and CDR2 is YYREEE (reference sequence). The CDR3 consists of 15 residues. Deletions cut 4 bases from V and 3 bases from J, with 17 bases between. The CDR3 loop is CASSQPQRRSYEQYF. CDR3 DNA (partial): TGTGCCAGCAGCCAGCCCCAGCGGCGGAGCTACGAG.

Worth noting for this clone: The CDR3 extends 3 residues past the end of the read, so its final part is completed from the germline J gene. The chain links TRBV5-1 to TRBJ1-2; TRBD1 matches at 8 bases. Germline CDR1 reads SGHRS; CDR2 reads YFSETQ. V lost 0 bases and J lost 2; bases outside the gene matches: 6. The CDR3 runs to 16 residues. The CDR3: CASSLGGTGSNYGYTF. The part of the CDR3 DNA that was read is TGCGCCAGCAGCTTGGGCGGGACAGGATCAAACTATGGC. Supplemented by reference TRBV5-1 and TRBJ1-2, the full variable domain reads KAGVTQTPRYLIKTRGQQVTLSCSPISGHRSVSWYQQTPGQGLQFLFEYFSETQRNKGNFPGRFSGRQFSNSRSEMNVSTLELGDSALYLCASSLGGTGSNYGYTFGSGTRLTVV.

A remark on this clone: The sequenced fragment ends 3 residues before the CDR3 boundary, so the rest is inferred from the germline J gene. The chain uses TRBV20-1 and TRBJ2-7; 14 bases agree with TRBD2. J was trimmed by 3 bases and V by 1 base; bases with no gene match: 14. The CDR3 has 19 residues. The germline gives CDR1 DFQATT, CDR2 SNEGSKA (reference sequence). The CDR3 loop reads CSARGSGLAGGRANYEQYF. Incomplete CDR3 DNA: TGCAGTGCTAGAGGTTCCGGACTAGCGGGAGGTCGGGCGAACTACGAG.

Remarks on this clone: The read terminates 3 residues ahead of where the CDR3 ends, so the germline J gene completes it. The rearrangement joins TRBV19 to TRBJ1-1; 9 bases line up with TRBD1. Trimming took 5 bases from V and 1 from J; bases not matched to a gene: 8. Germline V CDR1 and CDR2: LNHDA, SQIVND (reference sequence). This CDR3 is built from 16 residues. The CDR3: CASSPTPGQGNTEAFF. The sequenced CDR3 bases are TGTGCCAGTAGTCCTACCCCGGGACAGGGGAACACTGAA.

To note about this clone: The read terminates 3 residues ahead of where the CDR3 ends, so the germline J gene completes it. V usage is TRBV5-1 and J usage is TRBJ1-1; tentative D call: TRBD1 (6 bases). CDR1 is SGHRS, CDR2 YFSETQ, per germline. CDR3 length equals 17 residues. Trimming shortened V by 2 bases and J by 2 bases, and 19 bases separated the two germline ends. This chain's CDR3 is CASSLEPTGTPNTEAFF. CDR3 DNA (partial): TGCGCCAGCAGCTTAGAACCGACCGGGACACCTAACACTGAA.

Turning to this clone: Read coverage stops 3 residues before the CDR3 terminus; the germline J gene supplies the remainder. The chain joins TRBV20-1 to TRBJ2-3, with 9 nucleotides matching TRBD1. The CDR3 loop spans 15 amino acids. The germline V gene has CDR1 DFQATT and CDR2 SNEGSKA (reference sequence). V gave up 0 bases and J gave up 3 bases; unmatched junction bases: 4. The covered CDR3 bases are TGCAGTGCTAGAGACAGTGGACAGGGGACAGATACG. Residues: CSARDSGQGTDT. The CDR3, in full, reads CSARDSGQGTDTQYF.

Worth noting for this clone: The CDR3 end is not reached by the read, which stops 3 residues before it; the germline J gene fills it in. The rearrangement links TRBV5-6 to TRBJ2-2, with 9 bases identical to TRBD2. The J segment lost 4 bases and the V segment lost 4 bases, leaving 5 bases of the junction unmatched. The CDR3 covers 15 residues. Germline lookup yields CDR1 SGHDT and CDR2 YYEEEE. The sequenced CDR3 bases are TGTGCCAGCAGCCCAGGCGGGAGGGCCACCGGGGAG. Translation gives CASSPGGRATGE. In full, the CDR3 is CASSPGGRATGELFF.

Comments on this clone: The read stops 3 residues short of the end of the CDR3; the missing end is completed from the germline J gene. The chain carries TRBV20-1 and TRBJ2-1; 8 nucleotides line up with TRBD2. Germline CDR1 and CDR2: DFQATT and SNEGSKA (reference sequence). V lost 0 bases to trimming and J lost 6 bases; unmatched junction nucleotides: 13. The CDR3 spans 17 residues. The chain's CDR3 is CSARDRSAAGGPNEQFF. The CDR3 bases that were read are TGCAGTGCTAGAGATAGATCCGCGGCGGGAGGTCCCAATGAG.

On this clone: The read ends 3 residues early relative to the CDR3; the germline J gene fills the gap. This chain joins TRBV10-3 and TRBJ2-5; D is perhaps TRBD1 (6 bases). In germline, CDR1 is ENHRY, CDR2 SYGVKD. CDR3 length: 15 amino acids. V lost 3 bases and J lost 4, with 15 bases in between. The CDR3 bases that were read are TGTGCCATCAGTGAATATTATCAGGGGCTAGAGACC. Residues: CAISEYYQGLET. The CDR3 as a whole reads CAISEYYQGLETQYF.

The part of the CDR3 DNA that was read is TGTGCCAGTACTCCGGGACAGCAGAACACTGAA. It is translated as CASTPGQQNTE. The whole CDR3 reads CASTPGQQNTEAFF. The chain uses TRBV19 and TRBJ1-1, with 7 bases lining up with TRBD1. With the read ending 3 residues before the CDR3 end, the germline J gene is used to fill in that end. The germline V gene has CDR1 LNHDA and CDR2 SQIVND (reference sequence). This CDR3 is built from 14 residues. Unmatched junction bases numbered 6, after V lost 7 bases and J lost 1 base.

This CDR3 reads CASKRTSGKGDIQYF. The sequenced part of the CDR3 DNA is TGCGCCAGCAAAAGGACTAGCGGGAAAGGAGACATT. This chain links TRBV5-1 with TRBJ2-4; TRBD2 aligns across 12 bases. The read ends 3 residues early relative to the CDR3; the germline J gene fills the gap. The CDR3 is 15 amino acids. CDR1 is SGHRS, CDR2 YFSETQ, per germline. V shed 6 bases, J shed 8 bases, and the junction held 9 bases outside the gene matches. The entire variable domain, with the rest obtained from reference TRBV5-1 and TRBJ2-4, is as follows: KAGVTQTPRYLIKTRGQQVTLSCSPISGHRSVSWYQQTPGQGLQFLFEYFSETQRNKGNFPGRFSGRQFSNSRSEMNVSTLELGDSALYLCASKRTSGKGDIQYFGAGTRLSVL.

Details on this clone: The read halts 3 residues ahead of the CDR3 end, with the missing end drawn from the germline J gene. The V and J genes are TRBV20-1 and TRBJ2-7; 7 bases match TRBD2. V trimming: 7 bases; J trimming: 2 bases; junction bases outside the gene matches: 8. The CDR3 is made up of 13 amino acids. Germline CDR1 is DFQATT and CDR2 is SNEGSKA (reference sequence). The CDR3 sequence: CSVSSGVTYEQYF. Incomplete CDR3 DNA: TGCAGTGTCTCTAGCGGTGTAACCTACGAG.

In the case of this clone: The CDR3 end is not reached by the read, which stops 3 residues before it; the germline J gene fills it in. The genes are TRBV5-5 and TRBJ1-1; TRBD1 might be the D (5 bases). CDR3 length: 12 residues. Germline CDR1 reads SGHKS; CDR2 reads YYEKEE (reference sequence). Deletions cut 0 bases from V and 5 bases from J, with 5 bases between. The CDR3 protein is CASSLGQTEAFF. The CDR3 DNA, read in part, is TGTGCCAGCAGCTTGGGACAGACTGAA.